These 9 T cell receptor beta chains were sequenced from one sample in a study of T cell repertoires in cytomegalovirus infection. From the reads, TCRdb called clonotypes with MiXCR, one entry per CDR3 protein. The sample includes roughly 920,000 distinct CDR3 sequences, 25% to 40% of them seen just once. These receptors are not linked to any known antigen. The specimen comprised cultured CD8+ T cells from PBMCs, sampled from culture after CMV antigen stimulation. The source is a human donor in good health (CMV status not recorded). Some clones in this sample may be carry-over from other donors' samples.

There are many counts of this clonotype. The CDR3: CASSHLVGGGGELFF. In DNA form, the CDR3 reads TGTGCCAGCAGCCACCTGGTGGGGGGCGGCGGGGAGCTGTTTTTT. The chain employs TRBV7-6 and TRBJ2-2; D is perhaps TRBD1 or TRBD2 (6 bases each). This CDR3 spans 15 amino acids. Germline values: CDR1 SGHVS, CDR2 FNYEAQ. The ends were cut back, 5 bases at V and 7 bases at J, with 17 bases in the middle.

The rearrangement uses TRBV29-1 and TRBJ2-1, with no clear D. The germline gives CDR1 SQVTM, CDR2 ANQGSEA. Trimming took 1 base from V and 0 from J, leaving 7 bases between them. The CDR3 has 14 amino acids. CDR3 nucleotides: TGCAGCGTTGAAGGGGTCGACTCCTACAATGAGCAGTTCTTC. It codes for CSVEGVDSYNEQFF.

With regard to this clonotype: The CDR3 does not close with the conserved phenylalanine or tryptophan, likely indicating a read error. CDR3 sequence: CASSLGDSPLHY. In nucleotides, the CDR3 is TGTGCCAGCAGCTTAGGAGACTCACCCCTCCACTAT. The chain joins TRBV7-6 to TRBJ1-6; D gene unclear. The germline V gene encodes CDR1 SGHVS and CDR2 FNYEAQ. Trimming took 1 base from V and 10 from J, leaving 5 bases between them. The CDR3 consists of 12 residues.

The chain couples TRBV3-1 to TRBJ1-1; D gene uncertain. The V gene's germline CDR1 is LGHDT and CDR2 YNNKEL (reference sequence). V was shortened by 0 bases and J by 0 bases, with 17 bases between the two germline ends. The CDR3 totals 18 residues. The CDR3 here is CASSQDLASSRMNTEAFF. CDR3 DNA: TGTGCCAGCAGCCAAGATCTGGCCAGTTCCAGGATGAACACTGAAGCTTTCTTT.

This clonotype was seen at least ten times. CDR3 loop: CASSLEGRGLIEQYF. CDR3 bases: TGTGCCAGCAGCTTAGAGGGTCGGGGGCTGATCGAGCAGTACTTC. This sequence joins TRBV7-8 and TRBJ2-7; D tentatively fits TRBD1 or TRBD2 (6 bases each). Trimming removed 1 base from V and 6 bases from J, with 16 bases in between. The CDR3 sequence is 15 residues long. Germline lookup yields CDR1 SGHVS and CDR2 FQNEAQ.

The genes are TRBV9 and TRBJ2-5; TRBD1 or TRBD2 may be the D gene (5 bases each). The germline gives CDR1 SGDLS, CDR2 YYNGEE. Trimming stripped 3 bases from V and 9 bases from J, with 15 bases between. CDR3 length: 13 amino acids. CDR3 in amino acids: CASSDDSKGAQYF. CDR3 sequence (DNA): TGTGCCAGCAGCGACGACAGCAAGGGAGCCCAGTACTTC.

The rearrangement uses TRBV6-1 and TRBJ2-2; D gene ambiguous. Trimming left V 5 bases short and J 6 bases short, with 7 bases between. Germline CDR1 is MNHNS and CDR2 is SASEGT. The CDR3 extends over 12 amino acids. The CDR3 loop reads CASSTWAGELFF. As DNA, the CDR3 is TGTGCCAGCAGTACTTGGGCCGGGGAGCTGTTTTTT.

The chain has TRBV5-6 and TRBJ2-3; 7 bases are shared with TRBD2. The germline CDR1 and CDR2 sequences are SGHDT and YYEEEE. CDR3 length equals 16 residues. Unmatched junction bases numbered 10, after V lost 4 bases and J lost 2 bases. This chain's CDR3 is CASSPTSGEYTDTQYF. The CDR3 coding sequence is TGTGCCAGCAGCCCTACGAGCGGGGAGTACACAGATACGCAGTATTTT.

This clonotype was seen a few times. The V call is TRBV15, the J call TRBJ1-4; D is ambiguous. This CDR3 comprises 15 residues. From germline, CDR1 is LNHNV and CDR2 YYDKDF (reference sequence). V was cut by 5 bases and J by 8 bases, with 18 bases left in between. DNA of the CDR3: TGTGCCACCAGCGTCCGACATGCGTCTATCGAAAAACTGTTTTTT. This sequence encodes CATSVRHASIEKLFF.